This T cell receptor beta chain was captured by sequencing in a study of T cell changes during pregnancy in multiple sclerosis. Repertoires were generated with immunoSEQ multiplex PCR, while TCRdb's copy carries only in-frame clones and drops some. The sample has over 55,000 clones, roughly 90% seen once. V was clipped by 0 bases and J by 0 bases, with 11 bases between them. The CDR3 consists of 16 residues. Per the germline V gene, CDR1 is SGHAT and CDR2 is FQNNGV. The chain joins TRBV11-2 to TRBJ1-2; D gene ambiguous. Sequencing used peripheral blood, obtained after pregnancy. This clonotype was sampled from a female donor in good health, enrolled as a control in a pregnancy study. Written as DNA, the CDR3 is TGTGCCAGCAGCTTAGACACCCATGGAGCTAACTATGGCTACACCTTC. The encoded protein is CASSLDTHGANYGYTF.